This TCR beta chain is from a study of T cells in Graves' hyperthyroidism and ophthalmopathy. Study conclusions and caveats: In the analysis, a 13 V-J model separated ophthalmopathy from stable hyperthyroidism.

The study excluded patients with uncontrolled infection, other autoimmune disease, pregnancy or lactation. Diagnoses were established using clinical symptoms, serum thyroxine and TRAb, thyroid ultrasound and orbital computed tomography. The TCR beta CDR3 regions underwent amplification using RNA transcripts as the source. A first-round RT-PCR of the TCR CDR3 used the HTBI primer set. TCRdb re-called the multiplex PCR reads with MiXCR, one entry per CDR3 protein. Of roughly 580,000 distinct CDR3 sequences in the sample, roughly 13% are singletons; the top ten hold approximately 5.7%. Looked up from germline, CDR1 is WSHSY and CDR2 is SAAADI. The V end was cut by 0 bases, the J end by 8 bases, with 11 bases between. CDR3 size: 14 residues. Turning to this clonotype: Its cognate antigen is unknown.

This receptor was identified in a woman between 25 and 40 years old with Graves' hyperthyroidism that later progressed to Graves' ophthalmopathy. The chain uses TRBV10-2 and TRBJ1-5; D gene unclear. What was sequenced was blood. The CDR3 loop is CASSESRSREPQHF. DNA for the CDR3: TGCGCCAGCAGTGAGTCGAGGTCTAGGGAGCCCCAGCATTTT.